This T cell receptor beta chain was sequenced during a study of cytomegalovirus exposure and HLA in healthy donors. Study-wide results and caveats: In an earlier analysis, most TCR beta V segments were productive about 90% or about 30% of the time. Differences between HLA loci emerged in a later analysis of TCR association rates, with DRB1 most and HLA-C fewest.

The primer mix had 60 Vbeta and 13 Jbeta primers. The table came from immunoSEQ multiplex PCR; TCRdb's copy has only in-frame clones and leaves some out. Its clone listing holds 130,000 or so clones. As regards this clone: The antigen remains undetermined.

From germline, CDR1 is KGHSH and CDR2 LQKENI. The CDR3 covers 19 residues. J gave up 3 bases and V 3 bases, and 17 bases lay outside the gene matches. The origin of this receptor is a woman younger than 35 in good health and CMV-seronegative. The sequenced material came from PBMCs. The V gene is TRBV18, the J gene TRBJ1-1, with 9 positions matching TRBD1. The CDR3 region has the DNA TGTGCCAGCTCACCTTACGGGGGACAGGGCCGCCGACAAGACACTGAAGCTTTCTTT. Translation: CASSPYGGQGRRQDTEAFF.